This entry describes one T cell receptor (beta chain). Clones were sequenced by immunoSEQ multiplex PCR, and TCRdb holds only the in-frame ones, with some missing. The sample lists fewer than 25,000 clones, more than 85% occurring once. This entry comes from a study of blood T cell repertoires in COVID-19. Looking at the study overall: The study drew acute and convalescent COVID-19 samples from the United States, Italy and Spain.

The TCR was taken from a woman in her seventies with active COVID-19. Material for sequencing was peripheral blood.

CDR3 nucleotide sequence: TGTGCCAGCACGCCTCCAGGGGGCCTCAACTACGAGCAGTACTTC. Protein: CASTPPGGLNYEQYF. The rearrangement links TRBV27 to TRBJ2-7; 8 bases line up with TRBD1. The CDR3 is 15 residues long. V was clipped by 7 bases and J by 3 bases; unmatched bases: 11. Germline lookup yields CDR1 MNHEY and CDR2 SMNVEV (reference sequence).